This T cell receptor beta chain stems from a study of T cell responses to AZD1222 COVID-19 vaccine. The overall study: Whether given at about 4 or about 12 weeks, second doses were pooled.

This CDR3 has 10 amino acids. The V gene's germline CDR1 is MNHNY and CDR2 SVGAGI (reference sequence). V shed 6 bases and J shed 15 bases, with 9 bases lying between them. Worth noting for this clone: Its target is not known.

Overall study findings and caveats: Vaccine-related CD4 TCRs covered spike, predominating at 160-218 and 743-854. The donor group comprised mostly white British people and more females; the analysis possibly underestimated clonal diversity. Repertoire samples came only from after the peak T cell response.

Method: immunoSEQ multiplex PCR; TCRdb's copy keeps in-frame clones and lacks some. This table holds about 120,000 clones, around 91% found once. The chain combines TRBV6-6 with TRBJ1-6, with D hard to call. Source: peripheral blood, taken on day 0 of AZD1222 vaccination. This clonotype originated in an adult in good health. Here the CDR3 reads CASSGGSLHF. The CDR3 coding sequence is TGTGCCAGCAGCGGTGGGAGCCTCCACTTT.